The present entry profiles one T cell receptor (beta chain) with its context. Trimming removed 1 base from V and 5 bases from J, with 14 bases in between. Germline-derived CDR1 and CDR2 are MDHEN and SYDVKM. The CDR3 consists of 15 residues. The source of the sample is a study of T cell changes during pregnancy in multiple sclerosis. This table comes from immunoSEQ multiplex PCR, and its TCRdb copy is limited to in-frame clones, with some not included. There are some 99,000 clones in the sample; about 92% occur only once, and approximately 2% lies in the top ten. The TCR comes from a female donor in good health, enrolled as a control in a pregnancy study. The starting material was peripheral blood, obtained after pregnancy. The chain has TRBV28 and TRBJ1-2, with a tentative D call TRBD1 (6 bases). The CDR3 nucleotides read TGTGCCAGCAGTTTATTCAGCGGGGGCGGGTATGGCTACACCTTC. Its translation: CASSLFSGGGYGYTF.